This T cell receptor (beta chain) was recovered during a study of blood T cell repertoires in COVID-19. Overall study context: The United States, Italy and Spain supplied acute and convalescent COVID-19 samples. T cells, B-cell-depleted T cells, or PBMCs provided the cDNA or gDNA that served as material.

In the original processing: For nucleated cells, counts were estimated from reference gene primer amplification. Only in-frame clones appear in the TCRdb table, and some are missing; sequencing was by immunoSEQ multiplex PCR. Clonal size and the V and J genes are those of that table, whereas D and trimming came from the DNA. Of 100,000 to 120,000 clones listed, nearly 90% were seen once; the top ten hold approximately 4.8%. The CDR3 has 17 amino acids. Germline values: CDR1 SGHTA, CDR2 FQGTGA. Trimming pared 3 bases from V and 0 bases from J, leaving 14 bases between. The chain is built from TRBV7-3 and TRBJ2-2; perhaps TRBD1 as D (5 bases). The source material was peripheral blood. The receptor's source is a human donor in a cohort sampled during active COVID-19. CDR3 region: CASSLGRAPPNTGELFF. DNA for the CDR3: TGTGCCAGCAGCTTGGGCAGGGCGCCGCCGAACACCGGGGAGCTGTTTTTT. The variable domain in full, with the rest retrieved from reference TRBV7-3 and TRBJ2-2, is GAGVSQTPSNKVTEKGKYVELRCDPISGHTALYWYRQSLGQGPEFLIYFQGTGAADDSGLPNDRFFAVRPEGSVSTLKIQRTERGDSAVYLCASSLGRAPPNTGELFFGEGSRLTVL.